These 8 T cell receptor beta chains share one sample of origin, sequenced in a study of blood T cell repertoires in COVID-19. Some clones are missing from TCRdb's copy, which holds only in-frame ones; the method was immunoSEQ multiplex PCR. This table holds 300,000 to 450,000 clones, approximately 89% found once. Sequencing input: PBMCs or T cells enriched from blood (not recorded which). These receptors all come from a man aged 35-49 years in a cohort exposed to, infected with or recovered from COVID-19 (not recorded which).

The CDR3 reads CASSPVSSGRGHGETQYF. In nucleotides, the CDR3 is TGTGCCAGCAGCCCAGTTTCTAGCGGCAGGGGACACGGAGAGACCCAGTACTTC. This chain connects TRBV11-2 to TRBJ2-5, with D perhaps TRBD2 (7 bases). Trimming pared 5 bases from V and 4 bases from J, leaving 26 bases between. CDR3 length: 18 amino acids. CDR1 is SGHAT, CDR2 FQNNGV, per germline.

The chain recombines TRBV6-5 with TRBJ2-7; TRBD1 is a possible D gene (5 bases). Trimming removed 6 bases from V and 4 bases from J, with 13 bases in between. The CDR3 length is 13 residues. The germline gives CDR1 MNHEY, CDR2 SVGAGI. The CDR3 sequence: CASSFDSVYEQYF. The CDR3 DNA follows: TGTGCCAGCAGCTTTGACAGCGTGTACGAGCAGTACTTC.

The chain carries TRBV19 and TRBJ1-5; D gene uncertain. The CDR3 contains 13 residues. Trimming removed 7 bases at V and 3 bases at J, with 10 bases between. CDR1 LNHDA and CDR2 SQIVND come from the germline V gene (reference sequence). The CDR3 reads CASKKDYNQPQHF. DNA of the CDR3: TGTGCCAGTAAAAAGGACTACAATCAGCCCCAGCATTTT.

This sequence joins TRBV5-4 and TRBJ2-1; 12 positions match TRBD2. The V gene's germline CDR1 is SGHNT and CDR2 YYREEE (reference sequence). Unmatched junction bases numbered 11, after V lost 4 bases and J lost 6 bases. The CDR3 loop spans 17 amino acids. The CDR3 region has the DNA TGTGCCAGCAGCCTACCCCCACTAGCGGGAGGAGGCAATGAGCAGTTCTTC. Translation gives CASSLPPLAGGGNEQFF.

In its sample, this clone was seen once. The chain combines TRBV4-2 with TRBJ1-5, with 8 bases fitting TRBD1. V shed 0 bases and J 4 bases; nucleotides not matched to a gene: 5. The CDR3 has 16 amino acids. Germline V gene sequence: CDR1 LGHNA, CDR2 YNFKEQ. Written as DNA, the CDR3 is TGTGCCAGCAGCCAAGAGGCCAGGGGGCGTAATCAGCCCCAGCATTTT. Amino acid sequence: CASSQEARGRNQPQHF.

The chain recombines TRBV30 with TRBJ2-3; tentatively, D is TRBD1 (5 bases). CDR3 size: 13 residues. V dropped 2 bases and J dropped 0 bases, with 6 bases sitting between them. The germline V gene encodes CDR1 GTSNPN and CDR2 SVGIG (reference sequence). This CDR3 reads CAWSTGSTDTQYF. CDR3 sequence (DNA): TGTGCCTGGAGTACAGGAAGCACAGATACGCAGTATTTT.

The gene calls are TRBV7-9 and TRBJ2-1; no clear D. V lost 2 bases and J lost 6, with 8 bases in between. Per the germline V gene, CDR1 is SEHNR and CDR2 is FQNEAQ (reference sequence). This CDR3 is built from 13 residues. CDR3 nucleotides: TGTGCCAGCAGCTTAATATTCGGCAATGAGCAGTTCTTC. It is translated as CASSLIFGNEQFF.

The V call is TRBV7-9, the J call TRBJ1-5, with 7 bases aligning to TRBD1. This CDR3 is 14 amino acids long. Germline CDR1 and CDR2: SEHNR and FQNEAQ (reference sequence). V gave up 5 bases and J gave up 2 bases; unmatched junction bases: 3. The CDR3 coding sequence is TGTGCCAGCAGCGCCCAGGGGGGCAATCAGCCCCAGCATTTT. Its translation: CASSAQGGNQPQHF.